The entry below describes one TCR beta chain. Its antigen remains unknown. Averaging roughly 110 mL, one heparinised blood draw was given by each donor. The sample originates from a study of beta chain features in type 1 diabetes. Study-wide points: Diminished insertions and augmented deletions at VDJ junctions characterized type 1 diabetes patients. Moderate but significant shortening of TCRB CDR3s was recorded in all four CD4+ subsets from Type 1 diabetes patients.

The isolated RNA, all of it, was reverse transcribed, so expressed TCRB transcripts were what got sequenced. Clones were sequenced by immunoSEQ multiplex PCR, and TCRdb holds only the in-frame ones, with some missing. This sample has under 950,000 clones; roughly 16% occur once, and the top ten carry 0.02% to 0.025%. The source material was naive CD4+ T cells from blood. This receptor was obtained from a woman in her late teens or twenties in good health.

The CDR3 nucleotides are TGTGCCATCAAGGGAGACGGGGGGACCGGGGAGCTGTTTTTT. This encodes CAIKGDGGTGELFF. This chain links TRBV10-3 with TRBJ2-2; 7 bases align to TRBD2. Trimming took 7 bases from V and 5 from J; bases not matched to a gene: 7. CDR3 length equals 14 residues. Germline V gene sequence: CDR1 ENHRY, CDR2 SYGVKD.